This T cell receptor (beta chain) derives from a study of cytomegalovirus exposure and HLA in healthy donors (dated by TCRdb to about 2017). General notes on the study: The roughly 670 repertoires of the first cohort and the approximately 130 validation repertoires were produced on the same platform, according to a later analysis. The study was designed to test whether signatures of past pathogen exposure could be identified by cataloging public T cell receptors. In addition to the first cohort of roughly 700 subjects, a separate validation cohort of approximately 130 different subjects was used. To predict cytomegalovirus infection status, the study brought together high-throughput TCR immunosequencing, statistical association of individual TCRs with disease status, and machine learning.

Separate from the approximately 670-subject first cohort, the validation cohort of around 130 subjects was the group to which the donors belonged. The library was built by means of the immunoSEQ multiplex PCR assay. As for the authors' bioinformatics: A statistical classification framework was developed to diagnose cytomegalovirus status using the catalog of TCR beta chain sequences. The clones in this table, taken by TCRdb from immuneACCESS, are in-frame only. Not every clone is retained; where verified, under half of the shortfall comes from an unresolved V gene, and the cause of the rest is unknown. The DNA was the basis for D and trimming; V, J and clone size are from that table. Present in this sample are about 82,000 clones, 85% to 95% of which were seen just once. The ten largest clonotypes hold approximately 0.67% of the sample. The germline V gene (reference sequence) supplies CDR1 GTSNPN and CDR2 SVGIG. Deletion took 7 bases off V and 4 bases off J, with a span of 10 bases between the germline ends. The cysteine opens and the phenylalanine closes a CDR3 of 11 amino acids. Solely the CDR3 DNA is kept, with 33 bases framed from the first base.

Worth noting for this clone: The antigen this receptor binds is unknown. Per-base quality was not reported, and no clone a single base away is much larger than it.

What the authors observed across the whole study: The classifier was reported to diagnose cytomegalovirus status with high specificity and sensitivity in both the original and validation cohorts. Most TCR sequences were seen in very few donors, while some public TCRs were found in many individuals. In vitro tests confirmed that three of the cytomegalovirus-associated TCR beta chains recognize cytomegalovirus antigens. A later analysis had no HLA typing for the validation cohort, so co-occurrence there was scored across all 120 or so repertoires. The authors suggested that the approach could potentially be generalized to other disease states and immunological phenotypes. The study listed 150 to 200 TCR beta chains as associated with cytomegalovirus. Of the cluster scores, approximately 95% were above 0 in a later analysis, which found that TCRs clustered in the first cohort also tended to co-occur in the 130 or so validation repertoires.

The sample taken for sequencing was PBMCs. The sequence was collected from a man aged 18 to 35 in good health and CMV-seronegative. The rearranged segments are TRBV30 and TRBJ1-1; TRBD1 might be the D gene, on 5 matching bases. The bases read TGTGCCTTTCACAGGATCACTGAAGCTTTCTTT. This translates into CAFHRITEAFF.